The text below deals with one T cell receptor (beta chain). Antigen: not known. Naive CD8 populations comprised CD45RO-negative cells positively selected for CCR7, excluding terminally differentiated effector memory CD45RA+ cells. The sample originates from a study of shared clonotypes between healthy human individuals. Trimming at V came to 7 bases and at J to 4 bases, leaving 2 bases not matched to a gene. The germline V gene encodes CDR1 SNHLY and CDR2 FYNNEI. CDR3 length: 12 residues. Method: immunoSEQ multiplex PCR; TCRdb's copy keeps in-frame clones and lacks some. The sample holds around 2,000,000 clones, approximately 94% seen once. Study-level findings and limits: Represented diversity (both genetic and exposure-history) was limited by the small number of donors.

What was sequenced was naive CD8+ T cells sorted from blood. The rearrangement joins TRBV2 to TRBJ2-3; TRBD2 agrees at 7 bases. The sequence derives from a man aged 18 to 29 in good health. The CDR3 region has the DNA TGTGCCAGCAAAGCGGGGTCAGATACGCAGTATTTT. Protein product: CASKAGSDTQYF.